The 2 T cell receptor beta chains given below trace back to one sample, sequenced in a study of cytomegalovirus exposure and HLA in healthy donors. In the PCR, 60 Vbeta and 13 Jbeta primers were used. Sequenced by immunoSEQ multiplex PCR; TCRdb stores in-frame clones only, minus some. The sample records more than 85,000 clones, over 80% being singletons. Material for sequencing was PBMCs. Source of these receptors: a man younger than 45 in good health and CMV-seropositive.

The gene calls are TRBV19 and TRBJ1-6; D perhaps matches TRBD1 (6 bases). V lost 5 bases and J lost 0, with 17 bases in between. The germline V gene has CDR1 LNHDA and CDR2 SQIVND (reference sequence). CDR3 length equals 18 residues. The CDR3 region is CASSRDRDKPSYNSPLHF. The DNA for the CDR3 is TGTGCCAGTAGTCGCGATCGGGACAAACCCTCCTATAATTCACCCCTCCACTTT.

CDR3 nucleotides: TGTGCCTGGCGCGACAGGGGAGAAGCTTTCTTT. This codes for CAWRDRGEAFF. The chain employs TRBV30 and TRBJ1-1; 8 bases align to TRBD1. CDR1 and CDR2 from the germline V gene are GTSNPN and SVGIG (reference sequence). The CDR3 is 11 amino acids. The V and J ends lost 5 bases and 8 bases, in that order; junction bases with no gene match: 4.